Following are 21 T cell receptor beta chains from one sample sequenced in a study of monozygotic twins with inflammatory bowel disease. TCRdb re-called the 5' RACE reads; one entry per CDR3 protein, DNA not given. Recorded here are 350,000 to 550,000 distinct CDR3 sequences; the top ten clones represent about 2.6%. Sequencing was performed on blood. The receptors come from a human donor with ulcerative colitis or Crohn's disease, or a healthy co-twin of an affected twin (not recorded which).

The J gene is TRBJ2-3, the V gene TRBV2; TCRdb's D gene call, TRBD2, goes unchecked for lack of DNA. From germline, CDR1 is SNHLY and CDR2 FYNNEI. The CDR3 sequence is 17 residues long. CDR3 sequence: CASSGNSGGPSTDTQYF.

The chain links TRBV3-1 to TRBJ1-1. Germline CDR1 and CDR2: LGHDT and YNNKEL (reference sequence). CDR3 length: 14 amino acids. This chain's CDR3 is CASSQGLWNTEAFF.

The rearrangement joins TRBV27 to TRBJ2-7; the D call of TRBD2 rests on TCRdb alone, since no DNA is present to check it. CDR3 length: 13 residues. The V gene's germline CDR1 is MNHEY and CDR2 SMNVEV (reference sequence). The CDR3 region is CASSLGEGVKQYF.

The rearrangement uses TRBV9 and TRBJ2-2; without DNA, the TCRdb call of TRBD1 cannot be checked. Per the germline V gene, CDR1 is SGDLS and CDR2 is YYNGEE. The CDR3 covers 16 residues. CDR3 sequence: CASSVVGSPELGELFF. The entire variable domain, with the rest obtained from reference TRBV9 and TRBJ2-2, is as follows: DSGVTQTPKHLITATGQRVTLRCSPRSGDLSVYWYQQSLDQGLQFLIQYYNGEERAKGNILERFSAQQFPDLHSELNLSSLELGDSALYFCASSVVGSPELGELFFGEGSRLTVL.

This chain connects TRBV7-9 to TRBJ2-4. The CDR3 runs 15 residues. Germline assignment: CDR1 SEHNR and CDR2 FQNEAQ (reference sequence). The CDR3 loop reads CASSPQILAKNIQYF.

J is TRBJ2-7 and V is TRBV28; TCRdb designates TRBD1, a call that cannot be tested without DNA. CDR1 is MDHEN, CDR2 SYDVKM, per germline. The CDR3 has 16 amino acids. CDR3 residues: CASSLGGTLSSYEQYF.

The J gene is TRBJ2-3, the V gene TRBV28; no DNA is available, so the TRBD2 call from TCRdb remains unchecked. The CDR3 consists of 16 residues. The V gene's germline CDR1 is MDHEN and CDR2 SYDVKM. Here the CDR3 reads CASSPAGAPIPDTQYF.

The chain carries TRBV6-1 and TRBJ2-7; TCRdb lists TRBD1, though no DNA is available to test this call. The CDR3 consists of 14 residues. Germline CDR1 reads MNHNS; CDR2 reads SASEGT. Here the CDR3 reads CASRMDRGRYEQYF.

The chain is built from TRBV10-3 and TRBJ1-2. The CDR3 spans 12 residues. Per the germline V gene, CDR1 is ENHRY and CDR2 is SYGVKD. CDR3 sequence reads: CAIIDINYGYTF.

V is TRBV20-1 and J is TRBJ1-2; the D gene TCRdb calls, TRBD1, cannot be checked with no DNA. This CDR3 has 15 amino acids. The germline gives CDR1 DFQATT, CDR2 SNEGSKA (reference sequence). This CDR3 reads CSASSSQISRYGYTF.

The chain links TRBV5-4 to TRBJ1-4; the D gene TCRdb calls, TRBD1, cannot be checked with no DNA. The CDR3 is 15 residues long. Germline V gene data show CDR1 as SGHNT and CDR2 as YYREEE (reference sequence). The CDR3 here is CASSLNGQGGEKLFF.

The CDR3 sequence: CASSQGGRAGDTQYF. The V and J genes are TRBV4-1 and TRBJ2-3; the D call from TCRdb, TRBD2, cannot be confirmed without DNA. CDR3 length: 15 amino acids. From germline, CDR1 is MGHRA and CDR2 YSYEKL.

The chain combines TRBV29-1 with TRBJ1-3. CDR3 length: 13 residues. Germline V gene sequence: CDR1 SQVTM, CDR2 ANQGSEA. CDR3 loop: CSAVGVEGNTIYF.

CDR3 sequence: CASSLLASVYTF. The rearrangement joins TRBV28 to TRBJ1-2. CDR3 length equals 12 residues. Germline CDR1 and CDR2: MDHEN and SYDVKM.

J is TRBJ1-4 and V is TRBV20-1; TCRdb indicates TRBD1, and absent DNA this call remains unverified. CDR3 length equals 16 residues. CDR1 and CDR2 (germline): DFQATT, SNEGSKA (reference sequence). This CDR3 is CSARDPAGRWGEKLFF.

V and J are TRBV15 and TRBJ2-1; the D call from TCRdb, TRBD2, cannot be confirmed without DNA. Germline V lookup: CDR1 LNHNV, CDR2 YYDKDF (reference sequence). The CDR3 length is 19 residues. The CDR3 protein is CATSRDGGLAGSSYNEQFF.

The chain has TRBV5-1 and TRBJ2-7; with no DNA, the TCRdb D assignment of TRBD1 cannot be verified. The CDR3 sequence is 14 residues long. Germline CDR1 is SGHRS and CDR2 is YFSETQ. This chain's CDR3 is CASSWGTVSYEQYF. The full variable domain, rest sourced from reference TRBV5-1 and TRBJ2-7, is KAGVTQTPRYLIKTRGQQVTLSCSPISGHRSVSWYQQTPGQGLQFLFEYFSETQRNKGNFPGRFSGRQFSNSRSEMNVSTLELGDSALYLCASSWGTVSYEQYFGPGTRLTVT.

The gene calls are TRBV7-3 and TRBJ2-1; TCRdb reports TRBD2, a call that lacks DNA to check it against. The CDR3 is made up of 15 amino acids. Per the germline V gene, CDR1 is SGHTA and CDR2 is FQGTGA. Here the CDR3 reads CASSFGPPASNEQFF. Using reference TRBV7-3 and TRBJ2-1 for the parts outside the CDR3, the full variable domain is GAGVSQTPSNKVTEKGKYVELRCDPISGHTALYWYRQSLGQGPEFLIYFQGTGAADDSGLPNDRFFAVRPEGSVSTLKIQRTERGDSAVYLCASSFGPPASNEQFFGPGTRLTVL.

V is TRBV2 and J is TRBJ2-5. CDR1 is SNHLY and CDR2 is FYNNEI in the germline V gene. This CDR3 has 14 residues. The CDR3 spells CASTAEAASGTQYF.

This chain links TRBV20-1 with TRBJ2-5; checking the TCRdb D call of TRBD2 is not possible without DNA. Germline loops: CDR1 DFQATT, CDR2 SNEGSKA (reference sequence). The CDR3 length is 16 residues. The CDR3 region is CSASPRLARGQETQYF.

The V call is TRBV12-3 or TRBV12-4, the J call TRBJ2-5. The CDR3 is made up of 13 amino acids. The CDR3 loop is CASSFFGGETQYF.